Presented here are 18 T cell receptor beta chains from one specimen sequenced in a study of siplizumab effects on memory and regulatory T cells. The method was immunoSEQ multiplex PCR; TCRdb's version includes in-frame clones alone and lacks a portion of them. The table shows 100,000 or so clones, with roughly 94% occurring only once. Sequenced material: non-Treg CD4+ T cells sorted from blood. The receptors here all came from a human donor in good health.

V and J are TRBV28 and TRBJ1-2, with 9 nucleotides matching TRBD1. This CDR3 is built from 13 residues. Germline V gene lookup returns CDR1 MDHEN and CDR2 SYDVKM. V lost 4 bases and J lost 8; bases outside the gene matches: 5. The CDR3 region has the DNA TGTGCCAGCAGTTACAGGGGGCGCCAGGGCTACACCTTC. Protein: CASSYRGRQGYTF.

The rearrangement links TRBV5-1 to TRBJ2-7; no definite D call. CDR3 length equals 15 residues. Per the germline V gene, CDR1 is SGHRS and CDR2 is YFSETQ. The V end was cut by 0 bases, the J end by 5 bases, with 15 bases between. CDR3 loop: CASSLDGGQDHEQYF. CDR3 in DNA: TGCGCCAGCAGCTTGGACGGCGGCCAAGACCACGAGCAGTACTTC.

J is TRBJ1-5 and V is TRBV27; 10 bases fit TRBD1. V was clipped by 6 bases and J by 2 bases; unmatched bases: 1. CDR3 size: 14 residues. From germline, CDR1 is MNHEY and CDR2 SMNVEV (reference sequence). CDR3 in amino acids: CASSGQGGNQPQHF. The CDR3 DNA reads TGTGCCAGCAGCGGACAGGGGGGCAATCAGCCCCAGCATTTT.

This chain uses TRBV30 with TRBJ2-1; D may be TRBD2 (6 bases). CDR1 GTSNPN and CDR2 SVGIG come from the germline V gene (reference sequence). The CDR3 sequence is 13 residues long. V lost 4 bases and J 9 bases, leaving 16 bases between the germline ends. The CDR3 region is CAWNYNPEGEQFF. As DNA, the CDR3 is TGTGCCTGGAATTACAATCCGGAGGGTGAGCAGTTCTTC. Full variable domain (remainder filled in from reference TRBV30 and TRBJ2-1): SQTIHQWPATLVQPVGSPLSLECTVEGTSNPNLYWYRQAAGRGLQLLFYSVGIGQISSEVPQNLSASRPQDRQFILSSKKLLLSDSGFYLCAWNYNPEGEQFFGPGTRLTVL.

This clone showed up just once. The chain links TRBV18 to TRBJ1-1; a possible D gene is TRBD1 (5 bases). Looked up from germline, CDR1 is KGHSH and CDR2 is LQKENI. The CDR3 loop spans 14 amino acids. The V end lost 3 bases, the J end lost 1 base, and 9 bases lay between the germline ends. This chain's CDR3 is CASSPIQENTEAFF. Written as DNA, the CDR3 is TGTGCCAGCTCACCCATACAGGAGAACACTGAAGCTTTCTTT.

The CDR3: CASSRQGGLNSEAFF. The CDR3 DNA reads TGTGCCAGCAGCCGCCAAGGGGGGCTGAATTCTGAAGCTTTCTTT. The chain recombines TRBV7-3 with TRBJ1-1; the D gene is possibly TRBD1 (6 bases). The CDR3 runs to 15 residues. Trimming cost V 5 bases and J 6 bases, with 19 bases left between them. Germline V gene sequence: CDR1 SGHTA, CDR2 FQGTGA.

The chain employs TRBV2 and TRBJ2-2; D is perhaps TRBD2 (5 bases). V dropped 7 bases and J dropped 7 bases, with 16 bases sitting between them. The CDR3 loop spans 14 amino acids. Germline-derived CDR1 and CDR2 are SNHLY and FYNNEI. DNA of the CDR3: TGTGCCAGCAAGTTACTAGTTACGGTCGGGGAGCTGTTTTTT. Translation gives CASKLLVTVGELFF.

The V call is TRBV6-1, the J call TRBJ2-6, with 7 bases that match TRBD2. Germline V CDR1 and CDR2: MNHNS, SASEGT. The V gene end was trimmed by 8 bases and the J gene end by 4 bases; junction bases not matched to a gene: 8. This CDR3 contains 15 residues. CDR3 in amino acids: CASGGGFAGANVLTF. In DNA form, the CDR3 reads TGTGCCAGCGGGGGGGGGTTTGCCGGGGCCAACGTCCTGACTTTC.

This chain uses TRBV28 with TRBJ2-7; D remains unclear. The V end lost 8 bases, the J end lost 4 bases, and 9 bases lay between the germline ends. Per the germline V gene, CDR1 is MDHEN and CDR2 is SYDVKM. CDR3 size: 11 residues. The CDR3: CASRAVYEQYF. The DNA for the CDR3 is TGTGCCAGCCGAGCTGTATACGAGCAGTACTTC.

This chain links TRBV6-5 with TRBJ2-7, with a weak D call TRBD1 (5 bases). Germline V gives CDR1 MNHEY, CDR2 SVGAGI. This CDR3 is 12 amino acids long. Trimming stripped 6 bases from V and 5 bases from J, with 11 bases between. This CDR3 is CASSRIGDEQYF. The CDR3 bases are TGTGCCAGCAGCCGCATAGGGGACGAGCAGTACTTC.

V gene TRBV7-3 combines with J gene TRBJ2-2; D is uncertain. CDR3 length: 14 amino acids. Trimming cost V 5 bases and J 0 bases, with 7 bases left between them. Germline V lookup: CDR1 SGHTA, CDR2 FQGTGA. In DNA, the CDR3 is TGTGCCAGCAGCCTGGTACCGAACACCGGGGAGCTGTTTTTT. It codes for CASSLVPNTGELFF.

This clone was observed a few times. J is TRBJ1-2 and V is TRBV5-1; TRBD1 is a possible D gene (6 bases). With 4 bases removed from V and 4 bases from J, the gap between germline ends came to 8 bases. This CDR3 contains 12 residues. The V gene's germline CDR1 is SGHRS and CDR2 YFSETQ. This chain's CDR3 is CASSEDSYGYTF. CDR3 nucleotides: TGCGCCAGCAGCGAGGACAGCTATGGCTACACCTTC.

This clone was observed once. The chain employs TRBV28 and TRBJ2-5; possibly TRBD1 or TRBD2 for D (5 bases each). Per the germline V gene, CDR1 is MDHEN and CDR2 is SYDVKM. The V gene lost 5 bases and the J gene lost 1 base, with 14 bases spanning the gap. This CDR3 is 15 amino acids long. DNA for the CDR3: TGTGCCAGCAGTGACCCAAGGGGAGCCCAAGAGACCCAGTACTTC. Its protein is CASSDPRGAQETQYF.

This clone was picked up one time. This chain uses TRBV6-5 with TRBJ1-5; TRBD1 might be the D (5 bases). The CDR3 totals 14 residues. The V end was cut by 4 bases, the J end by 6 bases, with 13 bases between. CDR1 MNHEY and CDR2 SVGAGI come from the germline V gene. CDR3 sequence reads: CASSWTAGRQPQHF. DNA for the CDR3: TGTGCCAGCAGTTGGACGGCGGGACGTCAGCCCCAGCATTTT.

The V gene is TRBV18, the J gene TRBJ1-4; possible D gene TRBD1, 5 bases. The ends were cut back, 6 bases at V and 0 bases at J, with 17 bases in the middle. The length of the CDR3 is 17 residues. Germline CDR1 KGHSH, CDR2 LQKENI. CDR3 bases: TGTGCCAGCTCCCCTTTCGGGACGGTTGCAACTAATGAAAAACTGTTTTTT. It is translated as CASSPFGTVATNEKLFF.

This clone appeared a single time. CDR3 protein: CASSSSDRVNTEAFF. The CDR3 coding sequence is TGTGCCAGCAGCAGCTCGGACAGGGTCAACACTGAAGCTTTCTTT. J is TRBJ1-1 and V is TRBV7-9; TRBD1 agrees at 8 bases. The CDR3 has 15 amino acids. From germline, CDR1 is SEHNR and CDR2 FQNEAQ (reference sequence). With 5 bases clipped from V and 2 bases from J, the junction kept 7 bases outside the gene matches. Complete variable domain (other parts from reference TRBV7-9 and TRBJ1-1): DTGVSQNPRHKITKRGQNVTFRCDPISEHNRLYWYRQTLGQGPEFLTYFQNEAQLEKSRLLSDRFSAERPKGSFSTLEIQRTEQGDSAMYLCASSSSDRVNTEAFFGQGTRLTVV.

The gene calls are TRBV18 and TRBJ2-3; 8 nucleotides align to TRBD1. The CDR3 runs to 17 residues. V lost 4 bases to trimming and J lost 6 bases; unmatched junction nucleotides: 15. Germline V lookup: CDR1 KGHSH, CDR2 LQKENI. The CDR3 protein is CASSLSQQGAGLDTQYF. The CDR3 nucleotides are TGTGCCAGCTCACTCTCCCAGCAGGGGGCCGGTTTGGATACGCAGTATTTT.

V gene TRBV4-2 combines with J gene TRBJ2-1; 9 nucleotides agree with TRBD2. The germline V gene encodes CDR1 LGHNA and CDR2 YNFKEQ. This CDR3 region has 15 residues. Trimming cost V 2 bases and J 6 bases; bases outside gene matches: 5. The CDR3 spells CASSQLAGESNEQFF. The CDR3 DNA follows: TGTGCCAGCAGCCAATTAGCGGGAGAATCCAATGAGCAGTTCTTC.